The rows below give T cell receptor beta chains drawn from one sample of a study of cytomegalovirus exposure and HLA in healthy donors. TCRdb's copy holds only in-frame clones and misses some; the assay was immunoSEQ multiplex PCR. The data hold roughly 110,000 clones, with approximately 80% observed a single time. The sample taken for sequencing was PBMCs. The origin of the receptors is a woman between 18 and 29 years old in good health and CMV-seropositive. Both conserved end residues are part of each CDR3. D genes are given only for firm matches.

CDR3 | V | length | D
CARSFLETHRDRANEAFF | TRBV5-3 | 18 | TRBD1
CASSPQGREPGTEAFF | TRBV13 | 16 | -
CASSWDRGRPFTF | TRBV28 | 13 | TRBD1
CASSYGQTQPQHF | TRBV6-5 | 13 | -
CASSYLGTDSGNTIYF | TRBV6-5 | 16 | TRBD1
CASRNFNTGELFF | TRBV7-3 | 13 | -
CASSRRQGLGINYGYTF | TRBV2 | 17 | TRBD1
CASSQREDQPQHF | TRBV19 | 13 | -
CASSQAWDRVNSPLHF | TRBV4-2 | 16 | TRBD1
CASRIEVPIYEQYF | TRBV6-1 | 14 | -
CASSGTTSYNEQFF | TRBV27 | 14 | TRBD2
CASRILAGGYNEQFF | TRBV27 | 15 | TRBD2
CASSLGGASYYGYTF | TRBV28 | 15 | -
CASSLGPDQPQHF | TRBV5-1 | 13 | -
CASSEGAADTQYF | TRBV25-1 | 13 | -
CASSYSIAGGEAFF | TRBV6-5 | 14 | -
CASSLQGVGREEQYF | TRBV5-1 | 15 | -
CASSSGVDTQYF | TRBV7-3 | 12 | -
CASSLGGTGEYQPQHF | TRBV7-9 | 16 | TRBD1
CASSVTGVAGQPQHF | TRBV9 | 15 | TRBD1
CASRDRGGETQYF | TRBV5-4 | 13 | TRBD1
CASSQTGAVGTEAFF | TRBV2 | 15 | TRBD1
CASSLGTGGSGANVLTF | TRBV25-1 | 17 | TRBD1
CASSSPGVHYF | TRBV28 | 11 | -
CASSRDRVLTYEQYF | TRBV5-6 | 15 | TRBD1
CASSFPGQGQETQYF | TRBV25-1 | 15 | TRBD1